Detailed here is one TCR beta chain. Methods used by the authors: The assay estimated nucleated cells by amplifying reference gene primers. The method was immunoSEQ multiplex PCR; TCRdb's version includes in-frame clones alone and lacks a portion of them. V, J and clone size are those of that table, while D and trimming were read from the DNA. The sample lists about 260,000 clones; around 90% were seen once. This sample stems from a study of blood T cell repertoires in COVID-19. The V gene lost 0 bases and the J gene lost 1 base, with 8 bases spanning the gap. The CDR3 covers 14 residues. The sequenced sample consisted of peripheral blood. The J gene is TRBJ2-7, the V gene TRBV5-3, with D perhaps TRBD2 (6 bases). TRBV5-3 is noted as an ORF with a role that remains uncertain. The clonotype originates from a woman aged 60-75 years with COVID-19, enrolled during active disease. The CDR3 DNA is TGTGCCAGAAGCTTGGGTAGCGGTTCCTACGAGCAGTACTTC. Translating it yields CARSLGSGSYEQYF.